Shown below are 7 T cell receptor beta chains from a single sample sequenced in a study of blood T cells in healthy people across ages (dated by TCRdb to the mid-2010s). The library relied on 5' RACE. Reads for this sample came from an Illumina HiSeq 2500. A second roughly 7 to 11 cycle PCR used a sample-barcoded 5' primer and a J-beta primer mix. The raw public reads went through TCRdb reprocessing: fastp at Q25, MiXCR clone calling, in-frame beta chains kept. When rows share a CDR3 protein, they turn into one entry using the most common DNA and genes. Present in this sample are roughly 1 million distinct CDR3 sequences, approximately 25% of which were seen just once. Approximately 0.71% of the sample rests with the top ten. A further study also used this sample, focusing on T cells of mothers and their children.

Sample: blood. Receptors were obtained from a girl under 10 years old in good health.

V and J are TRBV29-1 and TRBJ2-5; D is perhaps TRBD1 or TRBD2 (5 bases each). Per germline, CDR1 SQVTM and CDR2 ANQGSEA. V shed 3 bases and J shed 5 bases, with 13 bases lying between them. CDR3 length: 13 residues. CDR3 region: CSVDRGDGETQYF. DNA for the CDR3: TGCAGCGTTGATAGGGGAGATGGGGAGACCCAGTACTTC.

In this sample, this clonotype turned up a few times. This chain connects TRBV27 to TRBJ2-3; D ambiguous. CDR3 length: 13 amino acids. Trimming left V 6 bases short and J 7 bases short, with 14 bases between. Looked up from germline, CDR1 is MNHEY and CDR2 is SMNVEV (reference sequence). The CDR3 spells CASSPRVQYTQYF. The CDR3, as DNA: TGTGCCAGCAGCCCCCGGGTACAATATACGCAGTATTTT.

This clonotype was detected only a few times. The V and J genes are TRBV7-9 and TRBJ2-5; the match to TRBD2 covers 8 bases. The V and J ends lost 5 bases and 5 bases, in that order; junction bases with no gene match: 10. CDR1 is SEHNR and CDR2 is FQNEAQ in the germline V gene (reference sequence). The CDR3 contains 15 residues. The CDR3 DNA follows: TGTGCCAGCAGCCTAACCAGTCTAGCGGGTGAGACCCAGTACTTC. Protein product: CASSLTSLAGETQYF.

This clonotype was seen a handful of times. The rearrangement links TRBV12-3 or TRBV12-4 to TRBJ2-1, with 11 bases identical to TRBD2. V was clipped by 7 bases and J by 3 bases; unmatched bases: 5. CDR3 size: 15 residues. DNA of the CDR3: TGTGCCAGCACCACGGGACTAGCGGTCTACAATGAGCAGTTCTTC. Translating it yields CASTTGLAVYNEQFF.

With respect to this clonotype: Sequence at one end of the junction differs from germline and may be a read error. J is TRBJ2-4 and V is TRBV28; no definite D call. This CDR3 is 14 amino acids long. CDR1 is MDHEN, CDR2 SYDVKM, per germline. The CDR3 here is CASGLVAVPHIQYF. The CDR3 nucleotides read TGTGCCAGCGGTTTGGTTGCTGTGCCCCACATTCAGTACTTC.

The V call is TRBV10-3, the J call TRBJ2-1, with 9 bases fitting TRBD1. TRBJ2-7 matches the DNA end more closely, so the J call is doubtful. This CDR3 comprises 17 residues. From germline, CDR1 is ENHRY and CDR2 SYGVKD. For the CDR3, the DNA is TGTGCCATCAGTGGGGGACAGGGAGACGCCATGTCCTACGAGCAGTACTTC. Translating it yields CAISGGQGDAMSYEQYF.

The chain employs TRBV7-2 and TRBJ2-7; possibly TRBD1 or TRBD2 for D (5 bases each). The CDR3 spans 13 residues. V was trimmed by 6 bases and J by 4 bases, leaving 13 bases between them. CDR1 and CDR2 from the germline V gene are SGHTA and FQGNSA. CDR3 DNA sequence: TGTGCCAGCAGTTGGGACGGACGGTACGAGCAGTACTTC. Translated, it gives CASSWDGRYEQYF.